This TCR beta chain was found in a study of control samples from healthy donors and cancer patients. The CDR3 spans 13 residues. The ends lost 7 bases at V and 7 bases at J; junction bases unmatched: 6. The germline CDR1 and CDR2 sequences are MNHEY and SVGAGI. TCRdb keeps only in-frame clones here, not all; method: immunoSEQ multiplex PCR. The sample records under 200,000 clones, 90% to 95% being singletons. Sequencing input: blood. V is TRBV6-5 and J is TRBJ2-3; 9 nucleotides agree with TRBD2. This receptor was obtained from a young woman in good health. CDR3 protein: CASIGGGVNTQYF. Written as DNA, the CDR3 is TGTGCCAGCATAGGCGGGGGGGTCAATACGCAGTATTTT.